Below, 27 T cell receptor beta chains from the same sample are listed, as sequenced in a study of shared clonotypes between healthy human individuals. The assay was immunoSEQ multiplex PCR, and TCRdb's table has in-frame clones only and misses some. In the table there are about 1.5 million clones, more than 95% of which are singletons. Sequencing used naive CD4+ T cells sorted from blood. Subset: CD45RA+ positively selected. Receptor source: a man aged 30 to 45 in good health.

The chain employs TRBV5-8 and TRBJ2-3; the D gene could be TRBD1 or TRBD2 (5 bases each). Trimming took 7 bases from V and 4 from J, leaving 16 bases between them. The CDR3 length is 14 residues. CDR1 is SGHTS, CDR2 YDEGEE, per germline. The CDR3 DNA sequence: TGTGCCAGCCTCTCGTGGGGGACCGCAGATACGCAGTATTTT. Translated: CASLSWGTADTQYF.

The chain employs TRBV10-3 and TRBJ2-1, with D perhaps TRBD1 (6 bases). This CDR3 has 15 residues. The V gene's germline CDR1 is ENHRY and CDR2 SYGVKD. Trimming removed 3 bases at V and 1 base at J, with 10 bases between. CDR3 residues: CAISDRGSSYNEQFF. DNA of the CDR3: TGTGCCATCAGTGACAGGGGTAGTTCCTACAATGAGCAGTTCTTC.

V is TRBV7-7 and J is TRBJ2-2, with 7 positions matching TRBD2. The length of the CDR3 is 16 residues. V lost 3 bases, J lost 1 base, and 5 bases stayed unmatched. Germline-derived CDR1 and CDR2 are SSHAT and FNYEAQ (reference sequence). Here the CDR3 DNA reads TGTGCCAGCAGCTTTATGGCGGGAGTGAACACCGGGGAGCTGTTTTTT. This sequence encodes CASSFMAGVNTGELFF.

CDR3 sequence reads: CSVVIREAAEQYF. CDR3 DNA sequence: TGCAGCGTTGTTATTCGGGAGGCCGCCGAGCAGTACTTC. The chain has TRBV29-1 and TRBJ2-7; 7 nucleotides align to TRBD2. V lost 4 bases to trimming and J lost 6 bases; unmatched junction nucleotides: 9. Germline V gene lookup returns CDR1 SQVTM and CDR2 ANQGSEA. The CDR3 has 13 residues.

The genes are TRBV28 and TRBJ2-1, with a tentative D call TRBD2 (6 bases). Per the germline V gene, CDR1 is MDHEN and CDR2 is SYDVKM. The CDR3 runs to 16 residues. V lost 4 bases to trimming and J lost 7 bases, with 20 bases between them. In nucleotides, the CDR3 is TGTGCCAGCAGTTCCCGGGGGACGGTACCTAAGAATGAGCAGTTCTTC. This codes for CASSSRGTVPKNEQFF.

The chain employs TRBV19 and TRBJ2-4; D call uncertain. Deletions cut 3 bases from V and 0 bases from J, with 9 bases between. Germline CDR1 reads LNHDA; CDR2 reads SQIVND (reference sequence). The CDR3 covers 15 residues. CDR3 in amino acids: CASSIGVLAKNIQYF. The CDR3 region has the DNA TGTGCCAGTAGTATTGGGGTACTAGCCAAAAACATTCAGTACTTC.

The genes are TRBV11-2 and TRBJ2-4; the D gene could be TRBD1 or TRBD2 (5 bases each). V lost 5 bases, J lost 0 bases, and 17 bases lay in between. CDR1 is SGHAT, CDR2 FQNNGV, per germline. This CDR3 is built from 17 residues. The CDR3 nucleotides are TGTGCCAGCAGCCCCTTGGGACGGAAAATAGCCAAAAACATTCAGTACTTC. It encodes CASSPLGRKIAKNIQYF.

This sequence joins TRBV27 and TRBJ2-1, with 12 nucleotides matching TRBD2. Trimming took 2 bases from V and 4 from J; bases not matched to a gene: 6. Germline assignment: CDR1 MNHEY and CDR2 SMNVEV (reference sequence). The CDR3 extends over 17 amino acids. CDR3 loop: CASSLLAGGARYNEQFF. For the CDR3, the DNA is TGTGCCAGCAGTTTACTAGCGGGAGGGGCGAGATACAATGAGCAGTTCTTC.

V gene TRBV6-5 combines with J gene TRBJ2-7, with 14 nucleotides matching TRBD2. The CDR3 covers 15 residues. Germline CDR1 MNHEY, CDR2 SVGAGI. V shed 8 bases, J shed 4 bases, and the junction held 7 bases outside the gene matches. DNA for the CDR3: TGTGCCAGCCTTTCCGGGACTAGCGGGAGATACGAGCAGTACTTC. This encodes CASLSGTSGRYEQYF.

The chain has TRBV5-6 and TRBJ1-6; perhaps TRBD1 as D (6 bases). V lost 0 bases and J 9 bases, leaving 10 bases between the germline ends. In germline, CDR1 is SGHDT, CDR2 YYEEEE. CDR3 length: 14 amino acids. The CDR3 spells CASSLAGAASPLHF. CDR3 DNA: TGTGCCAGCAGCTTGGCAGGGGCCGCTTCACCCCTCCACTTT.

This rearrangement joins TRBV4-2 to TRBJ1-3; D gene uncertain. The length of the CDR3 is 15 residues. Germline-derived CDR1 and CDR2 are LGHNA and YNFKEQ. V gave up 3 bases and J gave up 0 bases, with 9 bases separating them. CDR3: CASSQMGDSGNTIYF. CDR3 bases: TGTGCCAGCAGCCAGATGGGAGACTCTGGAAACACCATATATTTT.

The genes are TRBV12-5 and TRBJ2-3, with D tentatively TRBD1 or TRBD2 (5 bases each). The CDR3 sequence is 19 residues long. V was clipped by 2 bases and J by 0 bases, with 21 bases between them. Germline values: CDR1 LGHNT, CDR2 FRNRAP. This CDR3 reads CASGLKMGVWGISTDTQYF. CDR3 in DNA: TGTGCTAGTGGTTTGAAGATGGGGGTTTGGGGCATAAGCACAGATACGCAGTATTTT.

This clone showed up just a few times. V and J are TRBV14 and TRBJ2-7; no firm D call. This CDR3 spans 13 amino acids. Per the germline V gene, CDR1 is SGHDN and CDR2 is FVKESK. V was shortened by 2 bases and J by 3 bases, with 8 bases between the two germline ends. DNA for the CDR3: TGTGCCAGCAGCCAATTAAGCAACTACGAGCAGTACTTC. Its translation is CASSQLSNYEQYF.

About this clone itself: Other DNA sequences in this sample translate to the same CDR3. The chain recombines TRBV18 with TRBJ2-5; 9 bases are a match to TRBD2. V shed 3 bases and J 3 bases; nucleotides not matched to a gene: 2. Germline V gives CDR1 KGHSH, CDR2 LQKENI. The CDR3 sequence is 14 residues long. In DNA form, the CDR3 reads TGTGCCAGCTCACCGACTAGCGGAGAAGAGACCCAGTACTTC. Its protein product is CASSPTSGEETQYF.

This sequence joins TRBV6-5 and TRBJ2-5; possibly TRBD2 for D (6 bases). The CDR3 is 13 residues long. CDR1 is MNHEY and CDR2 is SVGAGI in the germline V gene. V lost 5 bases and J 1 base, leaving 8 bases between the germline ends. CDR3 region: CASSRTIQETQYF. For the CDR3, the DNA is TGTGCCAGCAGTCGGACTATCCAAGAGACCCAGTACTTC.

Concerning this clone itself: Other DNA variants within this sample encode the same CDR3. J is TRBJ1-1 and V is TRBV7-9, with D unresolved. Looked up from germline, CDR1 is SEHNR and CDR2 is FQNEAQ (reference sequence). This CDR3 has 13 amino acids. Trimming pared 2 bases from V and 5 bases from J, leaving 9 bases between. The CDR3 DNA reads TGTGCCAGCAGCTTACTGTCTGGGACTGAAGCTTTCTTT. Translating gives CASSLLSGTEAFF. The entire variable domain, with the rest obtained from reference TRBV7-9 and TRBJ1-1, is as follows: DTGVSQNPRHKITKRGQNVTFRCDPISEHNRLYWYRQTLGQGPEFLTYFQNEAQLEKSRLLSDRFSAERPKGSFSTLEIQRTEQGDSAMYLCASSLLSGTEAFFGQGTRLTVV.

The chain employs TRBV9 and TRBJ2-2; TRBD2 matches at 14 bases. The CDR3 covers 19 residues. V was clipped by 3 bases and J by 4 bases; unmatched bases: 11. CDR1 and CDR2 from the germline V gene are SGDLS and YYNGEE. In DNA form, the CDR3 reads TGTGCCAGCAGCGCATCCGGGACTAGCGGGAGTTGGCGCACCGGGGAGCTGTTTTTT. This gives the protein CASSASGTSGSWRTGELFF.

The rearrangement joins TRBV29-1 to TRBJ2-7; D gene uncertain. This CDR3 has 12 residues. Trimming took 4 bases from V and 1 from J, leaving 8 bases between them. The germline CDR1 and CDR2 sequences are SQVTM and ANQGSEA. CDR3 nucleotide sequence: TGCAGCGTTGTATATTCTTCCTACGAGCAGTACTTC. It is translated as CSVVYSSYEQYF.

This CDR3 is CASSLRTGGPLAKNIQYF. The DNA of the CDR3 is TGTGCCAGCAGCTTAAGGACAGGGGGCCCACTAGCCAAAAACATTCAGTACTTC. The chain joins TRBV5-4 to TRBJ2-4; 11 bases are a match to TRBD1. The germline V gene encodes CDR1 SGHNT and CDR2 YYREEE (reference sequence). V shed 2 bases, J shed 0 bases, and the junction held 7 bases outside the gene matches. The CDR3 is made up of 18 amino acids.

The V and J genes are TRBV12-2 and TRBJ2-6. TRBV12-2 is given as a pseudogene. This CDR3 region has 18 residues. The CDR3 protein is CASRPTLTTPSGANVLTF. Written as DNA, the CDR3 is TGTGCAAGTCGCCCGACACTTACTACTCCATCTGGGGCCAACGTCCTGACTTTC.

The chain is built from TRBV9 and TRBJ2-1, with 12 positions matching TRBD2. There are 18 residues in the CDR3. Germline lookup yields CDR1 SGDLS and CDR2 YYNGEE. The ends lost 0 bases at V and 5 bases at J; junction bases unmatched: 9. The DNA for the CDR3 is TGTGCCAGCAGCGTAGATCCTACAGGACTAGCGGGAAACAATGAGCAGTTCTTC. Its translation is CASSVDPTGLAGNNEQFF.

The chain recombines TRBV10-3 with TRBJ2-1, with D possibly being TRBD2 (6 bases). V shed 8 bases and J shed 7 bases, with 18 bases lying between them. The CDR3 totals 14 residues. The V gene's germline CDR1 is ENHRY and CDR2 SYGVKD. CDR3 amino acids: CAISSGVTKNEQFF. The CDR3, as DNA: TGTGCCATCTCATCGGGAGTAACTAAAAATGAGCAGTTCTTC.

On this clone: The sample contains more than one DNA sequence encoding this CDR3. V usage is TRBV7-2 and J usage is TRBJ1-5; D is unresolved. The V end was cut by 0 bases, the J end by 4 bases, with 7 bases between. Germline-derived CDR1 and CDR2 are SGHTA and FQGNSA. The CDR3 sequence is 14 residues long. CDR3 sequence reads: CASSLAGSNQPQHF. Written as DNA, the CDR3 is TGTGCCAGCAGCTTAGCAGGGTCAAATCAGCCCCAGCATTTT.

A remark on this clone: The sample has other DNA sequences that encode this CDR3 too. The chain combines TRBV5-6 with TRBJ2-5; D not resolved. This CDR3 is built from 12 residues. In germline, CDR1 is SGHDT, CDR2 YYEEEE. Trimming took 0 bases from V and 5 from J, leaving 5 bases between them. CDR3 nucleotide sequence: TGTGCCAGCAGCTTGGTAGGGGAGACCCAGTACTTC. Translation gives CASSLVGETQYF.

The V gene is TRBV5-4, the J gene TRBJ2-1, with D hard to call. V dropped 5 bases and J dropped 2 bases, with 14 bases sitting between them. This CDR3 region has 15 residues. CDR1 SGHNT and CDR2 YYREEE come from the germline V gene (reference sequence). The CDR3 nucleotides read TGTGCCAGCAGTTGGGCCGTACCTACCTACAATGAGCAGTTCTTC. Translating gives CASSWAVPTYNEQFF.

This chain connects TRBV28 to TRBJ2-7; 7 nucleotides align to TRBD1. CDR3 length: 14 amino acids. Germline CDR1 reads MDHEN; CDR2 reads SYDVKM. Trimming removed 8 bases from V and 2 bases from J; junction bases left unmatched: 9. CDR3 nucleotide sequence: TGTGCCAGCCATCCCCAGGACAGGCCCTACGAGCAGTACTTC. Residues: CASHPQDRPYEQYF. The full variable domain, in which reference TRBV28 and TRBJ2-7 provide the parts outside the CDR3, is DVKVTQSSRYLVKRTGEKVFLECVQDMDHENMFWYRQDPGLGLRLIYFSYDVKMKEKGDIPEGYSVSREKKERFSLILESASTNQTSMYLCASHPQDRPYEQYFGPGTRLTVT.

The CDR3 loop is CASSRTDHTDTQYF. The CDR3 nucleotides are TGTGCCAGCAGCCGGACAGACCACACAGATACGCAGTATTTT. The chain carries TRBV25-1 and TRBJ2-3; D is perhaps TRBD1 (6 bases). This CDR3 is 14 amino acids long. V lost 6 bases and J lost 2, with 12 bases in between. Germline V gives CDR1 MGHDK, CDR2 SYGVNS.